The source of this TCR beta chain is a study of blood T cell repertoires in COVID-19. Trimming pared 1 base from V and 5 bases from J, leaving 14 bases between. The CDR3 is 15 amino acids. Germline loops: CDR1 MGHRA, CDR2 YSYEKL. This clone was found once. Generated by immunoSEQ multiplex PCR, the TCRdb table keeps only in-frame clones and is missing some. The data contain around 400,000 clones, about 90% of them singletons. Sequences were obtained from peripheral blood. The genes are TRBV4-1 and TRBJ1-1; D remains ambiguous. The TCR was taken from an older woman with COVID-19, enrolled during active disease. CDR3: CASSQGWSATTEAFF. The DNA for the CDR3 is TGCGCCAGCAGCCAAGGGTGGAGTGCTACAACTGAAGCTTTCTTT.